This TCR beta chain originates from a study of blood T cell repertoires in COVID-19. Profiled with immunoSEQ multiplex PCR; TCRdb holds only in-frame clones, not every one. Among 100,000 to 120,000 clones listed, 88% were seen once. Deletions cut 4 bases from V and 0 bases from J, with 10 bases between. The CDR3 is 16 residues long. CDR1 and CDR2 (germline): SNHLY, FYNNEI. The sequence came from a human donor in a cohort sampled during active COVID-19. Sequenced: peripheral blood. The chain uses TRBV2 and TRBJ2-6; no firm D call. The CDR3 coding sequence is TGTGCCAGCAGTGCAGACTTGATCTCTGGGGCCAACGTCCTGACTTTC. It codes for CASSADLISGANVLTF. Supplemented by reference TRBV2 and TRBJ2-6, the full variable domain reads EPEVTQTPSHQVTQMGQEVILRCVPISNHLYFYWYRQILGQKVEFLVSFYNNEISEKSEIFDDQFSVERPDGSNFTLKIRSTKLEDSAMYFCASSADLISGANVLTFGAGSRLTVL.